Following are 9 T cell receptor beta chains from one sample sequenced in a study of cytotoxic CD8 clonotypes in ibrutinib-treated CLL. Assay: immunoSEQ multiplex PCR; the TCRdb copy retains only in-frame clones and omits some. The table includes 50,000 to 60,000 clones, over 80% detected once. The sample consisted of PBMCs, taken after 24 months of ibrutinib treatment. These receptors were obtained from a human donor with chronic lymphocytic leukemia.

The CDR3 sequence: CAWSRGGFRQETQYF. CDR3 bases: TGTGCCTGGAGCCGCGGGGGGTTTAGGCAAGAGACCCAGTACTTC. The V and J genes are TRBV30 and TRBJ2-5, with 8 bases lining up with TRBD2. J lost 2 bases, V lost 3 bases, and 8 bases had no gene match. Germline assignment: CDR1 GTSNPN and CDR2 SVGIG (reference sequence). The length of the CDR3 is 15 residues.

This clone was seen a handful of times. The chain couples TRBV25-1 to TRBJ1-5, with D uncertain. Germline V gene data show CDR1 as MGHDK and CDR2 as SYGVNS. The CDR3 is 14 amino acids. V was cut by 1 base and J by 6 bases, with 10 bases left in between. CDR3 coding DNA: TGTGCCAGCAGTGAATCTGAGTTTGGTCAGCCCCAGCATTTT. Its translation: CASSESEFGQPQHF.

This chain connects TRBV29-1 to TRBJ2-3; 9 bases match TRBD1. Losses at the gene ends were 2 bases for V and 2 bases for J; bases not matched to a gene: 5. The CDR3 spans 15 residues. Germline CDR1 and CDR2: SQVTM and ANQGSEA. The CDR3 is CSVEPQGAPTDTQYF. CDR3 in DNA: TGCAGCGTTGAACCACAGGGGGCCCCCACAGATACGCAGTATTTT.

The J gene is TRBJ2-3, the V gene TRBV29-1; possibly TRBD2 for D (5 bases). CDR1 SQVTM and CDR2 ANQGSEA come from the germline V gene. Deletions cut 6 bases from V and 9 bases from J, with 16 bases between. The CDR3 has 12 residues. The CDR3: CSVSPASGTQYF. CDR3 DNA sequence: TGCAGCGTCTCCCCCGCCTCGGGGACGCAGTATTTT.

The chain couples TRBV9 to TRBJ2-2; TRBD2 matches at 8 bases. Germline V gene sequence: CDR1 SGDLS, CDR2 YYNGEE. The junction had 4 bases not matched to a gene; V was cut back by 2 bases and J by 7 bases. This CDR3 has 14 residues. The CDR3 DNA reads TGTGCCAGCAGCGTTGCTAGCGGGTTCGGGGAGCTGTTTTTT. Encoded protein: CASSVASGFGELFF.

This clone was seen more than once but under ten times. V gene TRBV4-2 combines with J gene TRBJ2-7; D perhaps matches TRBD2 (6 bases). The ends were cut back, 0 bases at V and 3 bases at J, with 12 bases in the middle. Germline CDR1 and CDR2: LGHNA and YNFKEQ. The CDR3 is 15 amino acids. The DNA of the CDR3 is TGTGCCAGCAGCCAAGATTTAGTAGCGGTCTACGAGCAGTACTTC. This sequence encodes CASSQDLVAVYEQYF.

This clone was detected only a few times. This rearrangement joins TRBV6-5 to TRBJ1-2; D ambiguous. V was clipped by 4 bases and J by 2 bases, with 8 bases between them. There are 13 residues in the CDR3. Germline V gene data show CDR1 as MNHEY and CDR2 as SVGAGI. CDR3: CASSSDGNYGYTF. CDR3 sequence (DNA): TGTGCCAGCAGTTCGGACGGCAACTATGGCTACACCTTC.

The rearrangement joins TRBV18 to TRBJ1-2; D is uncertain. Germline assignment: CDR1 KGHSH and CDR2 LQKENI. V was pared by 2 bases and J by 8 bases, with 12 bases between. This CDR3 contains 13 residues. CDR3: CASSPNKAVGYTF. DNA for the CDR3: TGTGCCAGCTCACCAAACAAGGCTGTGGGCTACACCTTC.

The gene calls are TRBV5-1 and TRBJ2-1; 9 nucleotides agree with TRBD1. The CDR3 spans 15 residues. With 0 bases clipped from V and 7 bases from J, the junction kept 5 bases outside the gene matches. Germline V gene data show CDR1 as SGHRS and CDR2 as YFSETQ. In nucleotides, the CDR3 is TGCGCCAGCAGCTTGGAACAGGGGGCCCGGAATGAGCAGTTCTTC. Protein product: CASSLEQGARNEQFF. Drawing the rest from reference TRBV5-1 and TRBJ2-1, the complete variable domain is KAGVTQTPRYLIKTRGQQVTLSCSPISGHRSVSWYQQTPGQGLQFLFEYFSETQRNKGNFPGRFSGRQFSNSRSEMNVSTLELGDSALYLCASSLEQGARNEQFFGPGTRLTVL.